This TCR beta chain was documented in a study of T cells in narcolepsy. Generated by immunoSEQ multiplex PCR, the TCRdb table keeps only in-frame clones and is missing some. Of over 40,000 clones listed, about 91% are singletons. Regarding this clone: Its target is unknown.

The V end lost 4 bases, the J end lost 8 bases, and 14 bases lay between the germline ends. The CDR3 length is 13 residues. Germline-derived CDR1 and CDR2 are WNHNN and SYGVQD (reference sequence). General study points: Autoreactive HCRT-specific and TRIB2-specific clonotypes were marked in same-patient CSF-versus-blood CD4+ comparisons. No autoreactive T cell clone sequences appeared in some memory CD4+ repertoires. Healthy controls reportedly lacked the autoreactive clonotypes serially found in patients' blood.

The sequenced sample consisted of CD45RA- memory CD4+ T cells from PBMCs. This clonotype was obtained from a human donor with narcolepsy. The chain carries TRBV10-1 and TRBJ1-2; no firm D call. Here the CDR3 reads CASSATLSRGYTF. The DNA of the CDR3 is TGCGCCAGCAGTGCGACCCTATCCCGAGGCTACACCTTC.